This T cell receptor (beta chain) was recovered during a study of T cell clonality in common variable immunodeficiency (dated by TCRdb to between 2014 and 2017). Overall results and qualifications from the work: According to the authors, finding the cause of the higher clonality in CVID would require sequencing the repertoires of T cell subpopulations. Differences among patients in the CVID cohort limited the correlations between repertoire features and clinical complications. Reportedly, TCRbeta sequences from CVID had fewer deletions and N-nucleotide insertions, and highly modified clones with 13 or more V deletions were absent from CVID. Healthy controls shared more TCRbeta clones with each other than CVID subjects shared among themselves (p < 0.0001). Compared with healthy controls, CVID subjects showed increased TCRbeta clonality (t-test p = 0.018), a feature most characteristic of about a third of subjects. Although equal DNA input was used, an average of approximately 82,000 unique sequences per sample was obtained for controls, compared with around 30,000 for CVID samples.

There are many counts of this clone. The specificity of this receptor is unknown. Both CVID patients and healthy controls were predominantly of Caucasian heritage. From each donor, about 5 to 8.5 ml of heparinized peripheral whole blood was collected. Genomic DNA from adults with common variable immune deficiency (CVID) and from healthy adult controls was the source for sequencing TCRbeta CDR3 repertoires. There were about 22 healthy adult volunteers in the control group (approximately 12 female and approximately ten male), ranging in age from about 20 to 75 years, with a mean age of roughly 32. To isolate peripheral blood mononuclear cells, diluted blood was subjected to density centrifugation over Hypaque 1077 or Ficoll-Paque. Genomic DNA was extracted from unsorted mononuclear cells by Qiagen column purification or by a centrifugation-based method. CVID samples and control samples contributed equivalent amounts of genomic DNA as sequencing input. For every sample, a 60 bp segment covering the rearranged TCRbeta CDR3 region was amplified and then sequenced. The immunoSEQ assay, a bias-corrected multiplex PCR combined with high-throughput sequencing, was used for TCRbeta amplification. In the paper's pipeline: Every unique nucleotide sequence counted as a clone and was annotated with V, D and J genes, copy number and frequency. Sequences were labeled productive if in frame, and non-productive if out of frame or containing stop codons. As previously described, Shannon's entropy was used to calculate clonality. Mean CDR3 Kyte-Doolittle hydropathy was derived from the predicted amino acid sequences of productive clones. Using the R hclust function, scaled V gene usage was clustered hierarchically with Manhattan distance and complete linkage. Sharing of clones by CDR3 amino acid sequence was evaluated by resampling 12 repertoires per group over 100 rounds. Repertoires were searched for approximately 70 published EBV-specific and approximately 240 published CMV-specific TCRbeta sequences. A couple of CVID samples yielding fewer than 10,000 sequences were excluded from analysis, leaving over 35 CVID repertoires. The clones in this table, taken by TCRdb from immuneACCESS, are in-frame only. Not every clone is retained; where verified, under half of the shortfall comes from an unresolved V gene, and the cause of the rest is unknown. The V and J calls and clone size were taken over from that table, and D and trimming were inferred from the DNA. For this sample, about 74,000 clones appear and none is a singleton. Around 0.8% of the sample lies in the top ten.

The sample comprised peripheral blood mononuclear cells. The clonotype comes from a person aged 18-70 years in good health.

Incomplete CDR3 DNA: TGTGCCAGCAGCCAAGAGGTTCGAGGCAGGGCCAATGAG. This translates into CASSQEVRGRANE. The CDR3 reads in full as CASSQEVRGRANEQFF. The chain couples TRBV14 to TRBJ2-1; the D gene is possibly TRBD1, with 5 bases matching. The read terminates 3 residues before the CDR3 end, so the remaining end is supplied by the germline J gene. V was cut back by 0 bases and J by 6 bases, leaving a gap of 15 bases between them. Its CDR3 holds 16 amino acids, cysteine through phenylalanine. Part of the CDR3 DNA is given, 39 bases translated from base 1. The CDR1 and CDR2 encoded by the germline V gene are SGHDN and FVKESK.